Listed below are T cell receptor beta chains from one sample, sequenced in a study of cytomegalovirus exposure and HLA in healthy donors. Repertoires were generated with immunoSEQ multiplex PCR, while TCRdb's copy carries only in-frame clones and drops some. The table lists approximately 140,000 clones, around 71% of them singletons. Sequenced: PBMCs. The receptors stem from a woman aged 60-75 years in good health and CMV-seropositive. Each CDR3 is given without its conserved first and last residue.

V	length	J	CDR3
TRBV7-3	14	TRBJ2-1	ASSPLAGSSYNEQF
TRBV15	14	TRBJ1-4	ATSRDLGRVNEKLF
TRBV19	13	TRBJ2-5	ASSIAGQGGETQY
TRBV7-3	12	TRBJ1-2	ASSPTGGDYGYT
TRBV11-2	13	TRBJ1-3	ASSQGAGKGDTIY
TRBV4-1	11	TRBJ2-5	ASSQDPSGGFY
TRBV19	11	TRBJ1-5	ASTLTGGGPQH
TRBV6-5	12	TRBJ2-5	ATTGTGGGETQY
TRBV29-1	12	TRBJ1-2	SAEGGQPLYGYT
TRBV4-1	13	TRBJ2-7	ASSQSQGAPYEQY
TRBV29-1	11	TRBJ1-6	SAMTGDNSPLH
TRBV18	14	TRBJ1-6	ASSPRGAGGNSPLH
TRBV18	12	TRBJ1-5	ASSPDRANQPQH
TRBV4-2	16	TRBJ2-2	ASSQDSGRTANTGELF
TRBV9	11	TRBJ1-1	ASSEGGLAGAF
TRBV9	13	TRBJ2-1	ASSSGSEIYNEQF
TRBV7-8	14	TRBJ2-3	ASSIGLAGPTDTQY
TRBV7-3	13	TRBJ1-5	ASSQEMNSNQPQH
TRBV5-1	12	TRBJ2-2	ASSLHKNTGELF
TRBV18	14	TRBJ1-6	ASSPPGTEGNSPLH
TRBV9	14	TRBJ2-3	ASSVGPSGAAGTQY
TRBV10-3	13	TRBJ2-5	AISEGTGGQETQY
TRBV2	14	TRBJ2-1	ASSPRRGQGWDEQF
TRBV10-1	12	TRBJ2-7	ASSESQGISEQY
TRBV9	14	TRBJ2-1	ASSSGGQGAGNEQF
TRBV7-9	12	TRBJ1-1	ASSLLGPNTEAF
TRBV6-5	14	TRBJ2-3	ASSYSMGVGTDTQY
TRBV18	12	TRBJ1-1	ASSPRTGSTEAF
TRBV5-4	12	TRBJ1-3	ASRSGEGSDTIY
TRBV7-6	17	TRBJ2-5	ASSLVGRGGLRHQETQY
TRBV18	11	TRBJ1-1	ASSSNRDSEAF
TRBV27	12	TRBJ1-5	ASSYRGGNQPQH
TRBV7-9	14	TRBJ1-6	SSSPPGGEGNSPLH
TRBV18	15	TRBJ1-3	ASSPAVLNGGGNTIY
TRBV6-5	10	TRBJ1-2	ASSYLGGGYT
TRBV7-6	10	TRBJ2-5	ASSGSGETQY
TRBV5-1	12	TRBJ2-3	ASNVRASTDTQY
TRBV5-1	13	TRBJ2-7	ASSLEPGPSYEQY
TRBV9	12	TRBJ1-2	ASSLGQGHYGYT
TRBV2	13	TRBJ2-5	ASSWTSGGEETQY
TRBV6-5	13	TRBJ1-5	ASSQTTGLNQPQH
TRBV5-1	15	TRBJ1-3	ASSLGPGSFTGNTIY
TRBV11-2	10	TRBJ2-7	ASSQYYYEQY
TRBV19	13	TRBJ1-2	ASSIATGEGYGYT
TRBV19	11	TRBJ1-5	ASSISGSQPQH
TRBV4-1	14	TRBJ2-7	ASSQEGRTGPYEQY
TRBV7-9	13	TRBJ2-5	ASRPTGLGGETQY
TRBV14	11	TRBJ1-5	ASSQGGDQPQH
TRBV11-2	13	TRBJ2-7	ASSFIGRRATRQY
TRBV6-4	13	TRBJ2-1	ASSDNRGLINEQF
TRBV5-1	11	TRBJ1-2	ASSPDRNYGYT
TRBV7-6	13	TRBJ1-3	ASSLLDSVGNTIY